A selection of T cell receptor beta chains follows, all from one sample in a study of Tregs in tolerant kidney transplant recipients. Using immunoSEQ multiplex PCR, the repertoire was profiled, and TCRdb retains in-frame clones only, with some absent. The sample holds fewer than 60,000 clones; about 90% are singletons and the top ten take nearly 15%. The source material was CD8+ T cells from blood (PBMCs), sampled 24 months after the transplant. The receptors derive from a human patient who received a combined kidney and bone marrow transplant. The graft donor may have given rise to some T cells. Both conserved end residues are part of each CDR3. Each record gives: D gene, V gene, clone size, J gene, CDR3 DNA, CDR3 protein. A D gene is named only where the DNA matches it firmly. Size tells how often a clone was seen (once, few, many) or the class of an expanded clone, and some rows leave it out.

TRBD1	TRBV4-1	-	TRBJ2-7	TGCGCCAGCAGCCGCACAGGGACAGGGTTCGACGAGCAGTACTTC	CASSRTGTGFDEQYF
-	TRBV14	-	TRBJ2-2	TGTGCCAGCCACCCGCGGAGGGCTTTAAACGGGGAGCTGTTTTTT	CASHPRRALNGELFF
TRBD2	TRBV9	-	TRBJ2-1	TGTGCCAGCAGCGTAGTTCGCTTCGCTGGGGGGGTATCATACAATGAGCAGTTCTTC	CASSVVRFAGGVSYNEQFF
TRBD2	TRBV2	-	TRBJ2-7	TGTGCCAGCAGTGAGTGGGAGGGAGAAGCCTACGAGCAGTACTTC	CASSEWEGEAYEQYF
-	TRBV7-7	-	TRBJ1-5	TGTGCCAGCAGCCCAGGGGTCCCCTATAGCAATCAGCCCCAGCATTTT	CASSPGVPYSNQPQHF
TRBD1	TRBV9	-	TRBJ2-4	TGTGCCAGCAGCGCCCAGGGGGTAACGGGGAACATTCAGTACTTC	CASSAQGVTGNIQYF
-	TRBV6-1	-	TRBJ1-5	TGTGCCAGCAGTGTTTCAGGTTATAGCAATCAGCCCCAGCATTTT	CASSVSGYSNQPQHF
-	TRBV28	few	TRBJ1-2	TGTGCCAGCTCTCAGGGTAACTATGGCTACACCTTC	CASSQGNYGYTF
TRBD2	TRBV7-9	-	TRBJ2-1	TGTGCCAGCAGCTTAAAGACTAGCGGGGAGTTCACCTACAATGAGCAGTTCTTC	CASSLKTSGEFTYNEQFF
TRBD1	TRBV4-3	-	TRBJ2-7	TGCGCCAGCAGCCAAGAAGACAGGGTCGCCTACGAGCAGTACTTC	CASSQEDRVAYEQYF
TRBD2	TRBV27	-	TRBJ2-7	TGTGCCAGCAGTTTACGAAGCGGGGGGAGAATCTACGAGCAGTACTTC	CASSLRSGGRIYEQYF
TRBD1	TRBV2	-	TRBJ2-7	TGTGCCAGCAGGGGTCGGGACAGGGGGCGCGAGCAGTACTTC	CASRGRDRGREQYF
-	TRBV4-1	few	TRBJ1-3	TGCGCCAGCAGCCAAGACAGGGGTTCTGGAAACACCATATATTTT	CASSQDRGSGNTIYF
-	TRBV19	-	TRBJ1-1	TGTGCCAGTAGCCTTCCGGGAGCCTTGGCGGGTGAAGCTTTCTTT	CASSLPGALAGEAFF
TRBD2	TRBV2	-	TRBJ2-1	TGTGCCAGCAGGGCGGAGCGGGGGCCGCTCATCGATGAGCAGTTCTTC	CASRAERGPLIDEQFF
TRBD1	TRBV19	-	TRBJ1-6	TGTGCCAGTAGTTTCGCCCAGGGGGCAATGTATTCACCCCTCCACTTT	CASSFAQGAMYSPLHF
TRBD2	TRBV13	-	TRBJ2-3	TGTGCCAGCAGCTCCTCGACTAGCGGGGGGTACACAGATACGCAGTATTTT	CASSSSTSGGYTDTQYF
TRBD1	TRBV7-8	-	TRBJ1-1	TGTGCCAGCAGCTTAGGGACAGGAGGTGAAGCTTTCTTT	CASSLGTGGEAFF
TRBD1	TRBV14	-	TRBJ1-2	TGTGCCAGCAGCCTTACCGGGACAGGGGGCGAAGGCTACACCTTC	CASSLTGTGGEGYTF
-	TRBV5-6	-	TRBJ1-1	TGTGCCAGCAGCCCAATAGAGAACACTGAAGCTTTCTTT	CASSPIENTEAFF